This T cell receptor beta chain was retrieved from a study of shared clonotypes between healthy human individuals. Study-wide findings and caveats: All-four-donor shared clonotypes had higher generation probabilities than non-shared clonotypes did. Sharing across four donors was highest in naive CD4 (around 5%) and lowest in memory CD8 (approximately 0.4%).

Produced via immunoSEQ multiplex PCR; TCRdb's table is partial and in-frame only. Here the sample spans 850,000 to 1,200,000 clones, around 74% being singletons. The CDR3 is 14 amino acids. Looked up from germline, CDR1 is SEHNR and CDR2 is FQNEAQ (reference sequence). V was cut by 3 bases and J by 4 bases, with 12 bases left in between. Details on this clone: The antigen is unknown.

The sample taken for sequencing was memory CD4+ T cells sorted from blood. Subset in this sample: CD45RA-negative fraction. This receptor was taken from a man between 18 and 29 years old in good health. The V gene is TRBV7-9, the J gene TRBJ1-2; no firm D call. In DNA, the CDR3 is TGTGCCAGCAGCTTCGGCGGAAACCTCTATGGCTACACCTTC. It codes for CASSFGGNLYGYTF.